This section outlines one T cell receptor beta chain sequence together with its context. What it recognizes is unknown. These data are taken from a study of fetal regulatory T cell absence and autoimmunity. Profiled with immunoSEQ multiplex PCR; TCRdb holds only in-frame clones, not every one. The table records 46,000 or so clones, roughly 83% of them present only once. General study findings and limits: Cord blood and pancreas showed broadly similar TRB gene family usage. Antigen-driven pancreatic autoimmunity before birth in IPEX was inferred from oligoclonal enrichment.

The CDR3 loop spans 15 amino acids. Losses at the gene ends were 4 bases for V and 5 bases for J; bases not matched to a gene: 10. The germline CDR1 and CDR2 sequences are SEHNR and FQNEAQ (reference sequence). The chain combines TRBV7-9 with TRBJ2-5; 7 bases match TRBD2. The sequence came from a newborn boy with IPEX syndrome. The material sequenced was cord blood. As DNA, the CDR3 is TGTGCCAGCAGCTCTTGGACTAGTAAGCCGGAGACCCAGTACTTC. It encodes CASSSWTSKPETQYF.